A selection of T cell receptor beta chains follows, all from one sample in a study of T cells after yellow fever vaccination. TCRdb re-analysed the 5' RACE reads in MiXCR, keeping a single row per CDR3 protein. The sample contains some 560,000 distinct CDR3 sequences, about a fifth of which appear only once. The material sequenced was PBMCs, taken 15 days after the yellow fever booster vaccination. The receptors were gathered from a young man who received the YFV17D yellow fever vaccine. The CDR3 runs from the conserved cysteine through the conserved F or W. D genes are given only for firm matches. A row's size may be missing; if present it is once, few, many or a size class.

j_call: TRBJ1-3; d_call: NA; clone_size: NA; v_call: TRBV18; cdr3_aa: CASSPQNSPYSGSGNTIYF; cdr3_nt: TGTGCCAGCTCACCACAGAACAGTCCTTACTCCGGGTCTGGAAACACCATATATTTT
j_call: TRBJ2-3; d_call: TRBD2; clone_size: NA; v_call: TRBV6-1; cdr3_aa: CASRTSGNQDTQYF; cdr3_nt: TGTGCCAGCAGGACTAGCGGGAATCAAGATACGCAGTATTTT
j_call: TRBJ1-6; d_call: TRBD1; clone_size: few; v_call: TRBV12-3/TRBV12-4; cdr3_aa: CASSSGGDRNSPLHF; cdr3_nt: TGTGCCAGCAGCTCAGGGGGGGATCGGAATTCACCCCTCCACTTT
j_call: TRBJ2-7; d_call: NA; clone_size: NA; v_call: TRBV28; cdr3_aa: CASSPGDTRVHEQYF; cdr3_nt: TGTGCCAGCAGCCCGGGGGACACGCGCGTCCACGAGCAGTACTTC
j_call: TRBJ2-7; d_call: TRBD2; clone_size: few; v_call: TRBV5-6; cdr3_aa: CASSLLAGEAVNF; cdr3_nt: TGTGCCAGCAGCTTGTTAGCGGGAGAAGCGGTGAACTTC
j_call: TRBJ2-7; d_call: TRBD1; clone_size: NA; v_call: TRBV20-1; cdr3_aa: CSASRQGGKYEQYF; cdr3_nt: TGCAGTGCTAGTCGACAGGGGGGGAAGTACGAGCAGTACTTC
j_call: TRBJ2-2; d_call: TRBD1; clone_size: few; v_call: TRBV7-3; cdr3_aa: CASSWTGDYGELFF; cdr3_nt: TGTGCCAGCAGCTGGACAGGAGACTACGGGGAGCTGTTTTTT
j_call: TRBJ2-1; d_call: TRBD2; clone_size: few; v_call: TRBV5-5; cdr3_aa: CASSLMLAGGIDEQFF; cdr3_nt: TGTGCCAGCAGCTTGATGCTAGCGGGAGGTATAGATGAGCAGTTCTTC
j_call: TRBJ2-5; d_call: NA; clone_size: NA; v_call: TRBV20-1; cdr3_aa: CSAGSAPPETQYF; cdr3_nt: TGCAGTGCCGGATCGGCCCCCCCAGAGACCCAGTACTTC
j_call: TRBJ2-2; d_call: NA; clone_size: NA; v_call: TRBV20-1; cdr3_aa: CSATPGQANTGELFF; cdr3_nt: TGCAGTGCTACCCCGGGACAAGCGAACACCGGGGAGCTGTTTTTT
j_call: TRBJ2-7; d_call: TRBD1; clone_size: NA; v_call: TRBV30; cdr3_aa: CAWRGQTYEQYF; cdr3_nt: TGTGCCTGGAGGGGACAGACCTACGAGCAGTACTTC
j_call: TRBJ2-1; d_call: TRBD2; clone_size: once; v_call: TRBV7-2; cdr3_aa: CASSSLAGGHEQFF; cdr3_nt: TGTGCCAGCAGCTCACTAGCGGGAGGCCATGAGCAGTTCTTC
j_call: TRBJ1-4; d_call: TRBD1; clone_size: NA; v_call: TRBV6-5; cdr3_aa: CASSPGTGESEKLFF; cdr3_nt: TGTGCCAGCAGTCCGGGGACAGGGGAGAGTGAAAAACTGTTTTTT
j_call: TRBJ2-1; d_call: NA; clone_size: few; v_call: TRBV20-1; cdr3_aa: CSARDERTYSYNEQFF; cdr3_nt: TGCAGTGCTAGAGATGAAAGGACCTACTCCTACAATGAGCAGTTCTTC
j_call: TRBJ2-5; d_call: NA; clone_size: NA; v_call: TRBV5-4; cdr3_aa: CASSLFRSAWETQYF; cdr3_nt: TGTGCCAGCAGCTTGTTCCGTTCCGCTTGGGAGACCCAGTACTTC
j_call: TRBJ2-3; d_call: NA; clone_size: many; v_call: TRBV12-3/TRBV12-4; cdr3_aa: CASLWGYTDTQYF; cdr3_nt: TGTGCCAGCTTATGGGGGTACACAGATACGCAGTATTTT
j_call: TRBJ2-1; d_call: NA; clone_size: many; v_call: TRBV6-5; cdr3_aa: CASSYRSRLADEQFF; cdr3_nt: TGTGCCAGCAGTTATCGGAGTAGGTTGGCGGATGAGCAGTTCTTC
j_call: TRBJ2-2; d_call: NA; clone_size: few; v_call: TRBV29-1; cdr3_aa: CSAGGRGELFF; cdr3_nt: TGCAGCGCCGGCGGTCGCGGGGAGCTGTTTTTT
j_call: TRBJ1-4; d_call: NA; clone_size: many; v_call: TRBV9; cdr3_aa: CASSADSFNEKLFF; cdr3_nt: TGTGCCAGCAGCGCGGACAGCTTTAATGAAAAACTGTTTTTT
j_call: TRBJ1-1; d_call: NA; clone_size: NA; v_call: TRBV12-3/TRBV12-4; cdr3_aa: CASSFPVEVEKAFF; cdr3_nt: TGTGCCAGCAGTTTCCCCGTGGAGGTCGAAAAAGCTTTCTTT
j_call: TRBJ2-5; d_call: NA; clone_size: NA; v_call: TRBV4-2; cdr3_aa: CASSQEAGAAGETQYF; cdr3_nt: TGTGCCAGCAGCCAAGAAGCTGGGGCGGCGGGGGAGACCCAGTACTTC
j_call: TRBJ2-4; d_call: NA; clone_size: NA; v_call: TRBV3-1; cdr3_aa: CASSQRSKNIQYF; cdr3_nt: TGTGCCAGCAGCCAAAGGTCCAAAAACATTCAGTACTTC
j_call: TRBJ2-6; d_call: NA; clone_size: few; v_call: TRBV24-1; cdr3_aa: CATSGDSGANVLTF; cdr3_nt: TGTGCCACCAGTGGGGACTCTGGGGCCAACGTCCTGACTTTC
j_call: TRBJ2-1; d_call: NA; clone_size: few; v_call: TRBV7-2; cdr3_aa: CASSSLLHTEQFF; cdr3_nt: TGTGCCAGCAGCTCACTACTCCACACCGAGCAGTTCTTC
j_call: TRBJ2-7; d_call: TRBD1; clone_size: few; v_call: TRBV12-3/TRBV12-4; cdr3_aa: CASNPGTGRSGQYF; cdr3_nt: TGTGCCAGCAACCCCGGGACAGGACGGTCTGGGCAGTACTTC
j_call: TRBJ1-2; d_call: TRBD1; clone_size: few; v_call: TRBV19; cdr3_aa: CASSHQGAGGYTF; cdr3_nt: TGTGCCAGTAGTCACCAGGGGGCCGGTGGCTACACCTTC
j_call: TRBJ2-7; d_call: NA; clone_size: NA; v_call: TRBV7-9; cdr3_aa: CASSSQWEQYF; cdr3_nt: TGTGCCAGCAGCTCCCAATGGGAGCAGTACTTC
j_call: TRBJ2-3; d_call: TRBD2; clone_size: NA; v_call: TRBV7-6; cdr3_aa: CASGTSGSGTQYF; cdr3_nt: TGTGCCAGCGGGACTAGCGGGTCGGGGACGCAGTATTTT
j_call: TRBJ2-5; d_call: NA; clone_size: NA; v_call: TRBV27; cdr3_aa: CASSPNREQETQYF; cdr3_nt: TGTGCCAGCAGCCCGAACAGGGAACAAGAGACCCAGTACTTC
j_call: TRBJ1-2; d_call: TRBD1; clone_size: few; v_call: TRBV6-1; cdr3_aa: CASSLSQGVSLYGYTF; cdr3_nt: TGTGCCAGCAGTCTAAGCCAGGGGGTCTCCCTCTATGGCTACACCTTC
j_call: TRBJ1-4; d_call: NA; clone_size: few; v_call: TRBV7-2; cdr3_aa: CASSRGKGGLINEKLFF; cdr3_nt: TGTGCCAGCAGCAGAGGGAAAGGGGGGCTTATTAATGAAAAACTGTTTTTT